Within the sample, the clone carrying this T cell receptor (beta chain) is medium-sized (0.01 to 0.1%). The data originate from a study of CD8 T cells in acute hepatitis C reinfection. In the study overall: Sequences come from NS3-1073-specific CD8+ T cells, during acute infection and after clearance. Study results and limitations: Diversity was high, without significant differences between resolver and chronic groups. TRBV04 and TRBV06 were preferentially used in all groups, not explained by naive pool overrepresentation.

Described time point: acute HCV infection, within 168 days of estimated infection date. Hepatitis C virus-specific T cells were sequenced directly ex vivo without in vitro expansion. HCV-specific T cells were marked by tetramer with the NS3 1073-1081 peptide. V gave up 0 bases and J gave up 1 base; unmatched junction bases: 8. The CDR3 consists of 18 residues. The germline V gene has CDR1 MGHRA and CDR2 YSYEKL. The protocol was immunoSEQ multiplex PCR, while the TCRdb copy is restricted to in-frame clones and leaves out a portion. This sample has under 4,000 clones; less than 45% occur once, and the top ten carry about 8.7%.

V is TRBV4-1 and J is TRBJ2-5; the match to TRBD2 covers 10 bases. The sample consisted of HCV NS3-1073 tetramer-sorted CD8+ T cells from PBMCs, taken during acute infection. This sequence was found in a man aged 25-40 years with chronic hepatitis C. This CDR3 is CASSQEVAGGPPQETQYF. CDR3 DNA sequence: TGCGCCAGCAGCCAAGAAGTAGCGGGGGGACCGCCCCAAGAGACCCAGTACTTC.